This T cell receptor beta chain was documented in a study of PD-L1 blockade in urothelial cancer. Study overall: Starting in the mid-2010s, patients were given atezolizumab (1,200 mg intravenously every 3 weeks).

This CDR3 comprises 16 residues. The method was immunoSEQ multiplex PCR; TCRdb's version includes in-frame clones alone and lacks a portion of them. The profile shows 70,000 or so clones, 84% of them singletons. This clone occurred once. The material sequenced was PBMCs, taken around atezolizumab (anti-PD-L1) treatment. The gene calls are TRBV21-1 and TRBJ2-2; the table calls TRBD1, which could not be checked here. TRBV21-1 is termed a pseudogene. The sequence came from a man aged 70 or older with urothelial cancer. CDR3 region: CASSKNQPGPTGELFF. CDR3 DNA sequence: TGTGCCAGCAGCAAAAATCAACCAGGCCCCACCGGGGAGCTGTTTTTT.